This passage covers 20 T cell receptor beta chains from one sample sequenced in a study of identical twins. TCRdb redid the calling of the 5' RACE reads with MiXCR, one entry per CDR3 protein. The table lists 250,000 to 350,000 distinct CDR3 sequences, roughly 8.6% of them singletons, with 2.1% in the top ten. These records were also assigned to another study, of yellow fever vaccine responses in identical twins.

Sequences were obtained from memory (CD45RO+) T cells sorted from blood. The receptors here all came from a woman younger than 35 in good health.

This clonotype came up many times. V and J are TRBV2 and TRBJ1-2; D not resolved. Germline CDR1 SNHLY, CDR2 FYNNEI. The CDR3 length is 14 residues. V gave up 1 base and J gave up 1 base, with 7 bases separating them. The DNA for the CDR3 is TGTGCCAGCAGTGAAGACAGAGATAACTATGGCTACACCTTC. This gives the protein CASSEDRDNYGYTF.

This clonotype was observed many times. V gene TRBV27 combines with J gene TRBJ1-3; D remains unclear. In germline, CDR1 is MNHEY, CDR2 SMNVEV (reference sequence). V dropped 3 bases and J dropped 1 base, with 4 bases sitting between them. This CDR3 region has 13 residues. The CDR3: CASSLYSGNTIYF. DNA of the CDR3: TGTGCCAGCAGTTTGTATTCTGGAAACACCATATATTTT.

This clonotype was seen repeatedly, ten times or more. This chain uses TRBV25-1 with TRBJ2-1, with no clear D. V shed 3 bases and J shed 0 bases, with 12 bases lying between them. The CDR3 runs to 16 residues. In germline, CDR1 is MGHDK, CDR2 SYGVNS. CDR3 in amino acids: CASSDVDRSSYNEQFF. The CDR3 nucleotides read TGTGCCAGCAGTGACGTAGATCGAAGCTCCTACAATGAGCAGTTCTTC.

This clonotype was detected only a few times. This chain connects TRBV20-1 to TRBJ2-1; 8 bases agree with TRBD2. V shed 5 bases, J shed 4 bases, and the junction held 7 bases outside the gene matches. The germline gives CDR1 DFQATT, CDR2 SNEGSKA (reference sequence). This CDR3 has 14 amino acids. DNA for the CDR3: TGCAGTGCTCCCCGGGCGGGGGGATACAATGAGCAGTTCTTC. It codes for CSAPRAGGYNEQFF.

This clonotype has a count of ten or more. The rearrangement joins TRBV27 to TRBJ1-2, with D uncertain. The CDR3 extends over 13 amino acids. V gave up 3 bases and J gave up 8 bases, with 13 bases separating them. The germline gives CDR1 MNHEY, CDR2 SMNVEV (reference sequence). In DNA form, the CDR3 reads TGTGCCAGCAGTTTGAAGGAGGGCTACGGCTACACCTTC. It specifies CASSLKEGYGYTF.

This chain links TRBV18 with TRBJ1-3; the D is unclear. The length of the CDR3 is 15 residues. Looked up from germline, CDR1 is KGHSH and CDR2 is LQKENI. Trimming removed 7 bases at V and 0 bases at J, with 13 bases between. The DNA for the CDR3 is TGTGCCAGCTTACCGGACGCACGCTCTGGAAACACCATATATTTT. Its protein product is CASLPDARSGNTIYF.

The sample holds a few counts of this clonotype. V and J are TRBV20-1 and TRBJ2-7, with 9 bases matching TRBD1. The CDR3 has 14 amino acids. V gave up 3 bases and J gave up 3 bases; unmatched junction bases: 6. The V gene's germline CDR1 is DFQATT and CDR2 SNEGSKA (reference sequence). The DNA for the CDR3 is TGCAGTGCTAGGGCTGGGACAGGGATCTACGAGCAGTACTTC. This codes for CSARAGTGIYEQYF.

This clonotype has just a few counts. This chain joins TRBV28 and TRBJ2-1, with 10 bases matching TRBD2. The CDR3 covers 17 residues. Germline CDR1 MDHEN, CDR2 SYDVKM. V lost 5 bases and J lost 12; bases outside the gene matches: 19. The DNA for the CDR3 is TGTGCCAGCAGTAGCCCAGCGGGAGGGGGGGTGTCAGTAGGGCAGTTCTTC. This sequence encodes CASSSPAGGGVSVGQFF.

This clonotype was observed many times. The chain employs TRBV24-1 and TRBJ2-3, with TRBD1 as a possible D gene (6 bases). The CDR3 spans 13 residues. CDR1 and CDR2 from the germline V gene are KGHDR and SFDVKD. Trimming removed 8 bases from V and 3 bases from J, with 11 bases in between. CDR3 sequence (DNA): TGTGCCACCACCGACAGGCTTACAGATACGCAGTATTTT. This translates into CATTDRLTDTQYF.

The chain combines TRBV7-6 with TRBJ2-1; 7 nucleotides align to TRBD1. V dropped 5 bases and J dropped 7; count of bases not matched to a gene: 11. The germline V gene has CDR1 SGHVS and CDR2 FNYEAQ. This CDR3 has 15 residues. CDR3 coding DNA: TGTGCCAGCAGCATCTACGACCAGGGGGTTAATGAGCAGTTCTTC. Translating gives CASSIYDQGVNEQFF.

This clonotype was seen a few times. The chain uses TRBV2 and TRBJ2-7; 9 bases fit TRBD2. The germline gives CDR1 SNHLY, CDR2 FYNNEI. J gave up 7 bases and V 6 bases, and 13 bases lay outside the gene matches. The CDR3 has 15 residues. DNA for the CDR3: TGTGCCAGCAGCCGGCCCCCTAGCGGGAAGGATGAGCAGTACTTC. Translating it yields CASSRPPSGKDEQYF.

This clonotype has just a few counts. This chain uses TRBV6-1 with TRBJ1-5; perhaps TRBD1 as D (6 bases). Trimming pared 6 bases from V and 4 bases from J, leaving 16 bases between. CDR1 is MNHNS, CDR2 SASEGT, per germline. The CDR3 runs 15 residues. This CDR3 reads CASSRTVEGNQPQHF. The CDR3 nucleotides read TGTGCCAGCAGCCGGACAGTGGAGGGGAATCAGCCCCAGCATTTT.

This clonotype was counted at least ten times. J is TRBJ2-2 and V is TRBV29-1; the D is unclear. Germline V gene lookup returns CDR1 SQVTM and CDR2 ANQGSEA. V was pared by 7 bases and J by 5 bases, with 8 bases between. The CDR3 has 11 residues. This CDR3 is CSGQDTGELFF. In nucleotides, the CDR3 is TGCAGCGGCCAGGATACCGGGGAGCTGTTTTTT.

In its sample, this clonotype was seen many times. This chain uses TRBV29-1 with TRBJ2-1, with TRBD2 identical over 9 bases. Per germline, CDR1 SQVTM and CDR2 ANQGSEA. Trimming at V came to 3 bases and at J to 0 bases, leaving 12 bases not matched to a gene. This CDR3 is built from 18 residues. CDR3 sequence (DNA): TGCAGCGTTGATGGGGCTAGCGGGACCCCGAGCTCCTACAATGAGCAGTTCTTC. Amino acid sequence: CSVDGASGTPSSYNEQFF.

This clonotype was seen repeatedly, ten times or more. J is TRBJ1-1 and V is TRBV28, with 7 positions matching TRBD1. Losses at the gene ends were 7 bases for V and 5 bases for J; bases not matched to a gene: 16. This CDR3 is built from 16 residues. The V gene's germline CDR1 is MDHEN and CDR2 SYDVKM. CDR3 amino acids: CASIQSVGRGVTEAFF. For the CDR3, the DNA is TGTGCCAGCATTCAATCCGTCGGCAGGGGGGTAACTGAAGCTTTCTTT.

V and J are TRBV9 and TRBJ1-2; D not certain. This CDR3 is built from 14 residues. Trimming removed 0 bases at V and 8 bases at J, with 14 bases between. CDR1 and CDR2 from the germline V gene are SGDLS and YYNGEE. Here the CDR3 DNA reads TGTGCCAGCAGCGTAGAAACAGTCGGGCAGGGCTACACCTTC. This codes for CASSVETVGQGYTF.

Only a few counts were recorded for this clonotype. V and J are TRBV20-1 and TRBJ2-1; D perhaps matches TRBD1 (5 bases). Germline V gives CDR1 DFQATT, CDR2 SNEGSKA (reference sequence). V lost 2 bases, J lost 8 bases, and 16 bases lay in between. The CDR3 sequence is 14 residues long. This chain's CDR3 is CSARQGTRTDEQFF. The CDR3 DNA reads as TGCAGTGCTAGACAGGGAACTCGTACGGATGAGCAGTTCTTC.

This clonotype was counted only a few times. The rearrangement uses TRBV7-9 and TRBJ2-3; tentatively, D is TRBD1 (5 bases). The CDR3 runs to 15 residues. Germline CDR1 and CDR2: SEHNR and FQNEAQ (reference sequence). V was shortened by 1 base and J by 2 bases, with 10 bases between the two germline ends. The CDR3 here is CASSLGSGFTDTQYF. The DNA of the CDR3 is TGTGCCAGCAGCTTAGGGTCAGGGTTCACAGATACGCAGTATTTT.

There are many counts of this clonotype. This chain connects TRBV24-1 to TRBJ2-1; TRBD2 agrees at 13 bases. The germline gives CDR1 KGHDR, CDR2 SFDVKD. There are 17 residues in the CDR3. The junction had 2 bases not matched to a gene; V was cut back by 1 base and J by 3 bases. CDR3 in amino acids: CATSDFRTSGGYNEQFF. The CDR3 DNA is TGTGCCACCAGTGATTTTAGGACTAGCGGGGGCTACAATGAGCAGTTCTTC.

Only a few counts were recorded for this clonotype. This rearrangement joins TRBV20-1 to TRBJ1-4; D unresolved. Germline-derived CDR1 and CDR2 are DFQATT and SNEGSKA (reference sequence). This CDR3 region has 15 residues. Between the trimmed V and J ends, which lost 2 bases and 6 bases, there was a span of 16 bases. CDR3 nucleotides: TGCAGTGCTAGATCCGTTCCGGCAGAATATGAAAAACTGTTTTTT. This codes for CSARSVPAEYEKLFF.